The 25 T cell receptor beta chains below all came from one sample that was sequenced in a study of T-cell memory formation after mild COVID-19. One entry per CDR3 protein, called by TCRdb with MiXCR from the 5' RACE reads. The sample has under 300,000 distinct CDR3 sequences, around 15% seen once. The sequencing input was PBMCs or a T cell subset sorted from them (not recorded which). Receptors originate from a man aged 18-30 years who had mild COVID-19 (a few samples of this study predate the infection). Cell type and time point are not known.

CDR3 in DNA: TGTGCCAGCAGCTTACTTGGCGGGAGGATCAATCAGCCCCAGCATTTT. The encoded protein is CASSLLGGRINQPQHF. The J gene is TRBJ1-5, the V gene TRBV7-2, with unresolved D. Trimming cost V 2 bases and J 3 bases, with 14 bases left between them. Germline-derived CDR1 and CDR2 are SGHTA and FQGNSA. CDR3 length equals 16 residues.

V usage is TRBV6-5 and J usage is TRBJ1-5; 7 bases match TRBD1. The CDR3 loop spans 16 amino acids. V lost 5 bases, J lost 6 bases, and 13 bases stayed unmatched. CDR1 and CDR2 from the germline V gene are MNHEY and SVGAGI. The chain's CDR3 is CASSRSTGTGFQPQHF. The CDR3 DNA sequence: TGTGCCAGCAGTCGGTCGACAGGGACGGGTTTTCAGCCCCAGCATTTT.

Worth noting for this clonotype: The conserved closing phenylalanine or tryptophan is absent in this CDR3, likely reflecting a read error. The chain recombines TRBV12-3 or TRBV12-4 with TRBJ2-4; TRBD2 is a possible D gene (5 bases). The CDR3 runs 17 residues. Trimming took 5 bases from V and 0 from J, leaving 17 bases between them. The CDR3 DNA sequence: TGTGCCAGCAGTACCGAGCCGGGGTCAGGAGCCAAAAACATTCAGTACGTC. Its protein product is CASSTEPGSGAKNIQYV.

This clonotype came up a few times. The rearrangement uses TRBV4-2 and TRBJ2-7; D might be TRBD2 (5 bases). Germline CDR1 and CDR2: LGHNA and YNFKEQ. Deletions cut 1 base from V and 0 bases from J, with 10 bases between. This CDR3 contains 15 residues. The CDR3 loop reads CASSQVEASSYEQYF. The CDR3 DNA follows: TGTGCCAGCAGCCAAGTGGAGGCGAGCTCCTACGAGCAGTACTTC.

In its sample, this clonotype was seen a few times. The chain has TRBV18 and TRBJ1-1; 7 bases map to TRBD1. V dropped 1 base and J dropped 0; count of bases not matched to a gene: 11. The CDR3 loop spans 18 amino acids. Germline CDR1 reads KGHSH; CDR2 reads LQKENI. The CDR3 is CASSPRSTGRDMNTEAFF. The DNA of the CDR3 is TGTGCCAGCTCACCACGGTCGACAGGGCGCGACATGAACACTGAAGCTTTCTTT.

This chain uses TRBV11-2 with TRBJ2-1, with TRBD1 identical over 7 bases. The junction had 10 bases not matched to a gene; V was cut back by 5 bases and J by 3 bases. CDR3 length equals 16 residues. CDR1 and CDR2 from the germline V gene are SGHAT and FQNNGV. DNA for the CDR3: TGTGCCAGCAGCACCCGACAGGGCTCGGGCTACAATGAGCAGTTCTTC. Translation gives CASSTRQGSGYNEQFF.

In its sample, this clonotype was seen a few times. The chain combines TRBV12-3 or TRBV12-4 with TRBJ1-2; the D is unclear. V was pared by 1 base and J by 8 bases, with 8 bases between. The CDR3 loop spans 12 amino acids. The CDR3 region has the DNA TGTGCCAGCAGTTTAGGAGGTCGGGGCTACACCTTC. Its protein product is CASSLGGRGYTF.

This clonotype was detected a few times. The V gene is TRBV12-3 or TRBV12-4, the J gene TRBJ2-7; D ambiguous. Trimming shortened V by 4 bases and J by 7 bases, and 14 bases separated the two germline ends. The CDR3 spans 13 residues. The CDR3 DNA follows: TGTGCCAGCAGTTGGGATACGGGTCGGGAGCAGTACTTC. Translating gives CASSWDTGREQYF.

This clonotype was seen only a few times. The chain has TRBV12-3 or TRBV12-4 and TRBJ1-1; maybe TRBD1 (5 bases). Deletions cut 5 bases from V and 9 bases from J, with 10 bases between. CDR3 length equals 11 residues. The CDR3 sequence is CASSAGTKAFF. The CDR3 DNA sequence: TGTGCCAGCAGTGCCGGGACTAAAGCTTTCTTT.

This clonotype turned up a few times. The rearrangement joins TRBV20-1 to TRBJ2-7; 8 nucleotides line up with TRBD1. The germline CDR1 and CDR2 sequences are DFQATT and SNEGSKA (reference sequence). The CDR3 has 13 residues. V was pared by 3 bases and J by 6 bases, with 7 bases of the junction left unmatched. CDR3 protein: CSARPGGWGEQYF. The DNA of the CDR3 is TGCAGTGCTAGGCCAGGGGGCTGGGGCGAGCAGTACTTC.

The genes are TRBV3-1 and TRBJ2-7; 8 bases fit TRBD1. The CDR3 sequence is 18 residues long. Per germline, CDR1 LGHDT and CDR2 YNNKEL (reference sequence). The junction had 12 bases not matched to a gene; V was cut back by 1 base and J by 1 base. CDR3 protein: CASSQGKDRGSQSYEQYF. CDR3 coding DNA: TGTGCCAGCAGCCAAGGAAAAGACAGGGGCTCCCAATCCTACGAGCAGTACTTC.

In this sample, this clonotype turned up a few times. The genes are TRBV6-5 and TRBJ2-3; TRBD1 matches 7 bases. The V and J ends lost 2 bases and 4 bases, in that order; junction bases with no gene match: 3. CDR1 is MNHEY and CDR2 is SVGAGI in the germline V gene. The CDR3 totals 14 residues. The CDR3 DNA sequence: TGTGCCAGCAGTTACGCCACAGGGGCAGATACGCAGTATTTT. It specifies CASSYATGADTQYF.

This chain uses TRBV5-1 with TRBJ1-1, with D uncertain. V shed 4 bases and J shed 8 bases, with 15 bases lying between them. The CDR3 covers 13 residues. CDR1 and CDR2 (germline): SGHRS, YFSETQ. CDR3 sequence (DNA): TGCGCCAGCAGCCCCAGCCCCTCGGGGGAAGCTTTCTTT. This codes for CASSPSPSGEAFF.

There are a few counts of this clonotype. The J gene is TRBJ2-7, the V gene TRBV27, with 7 bases lining up with TRBD1. Trimming took 5 bases from V and 2 from J; bases not matched to a gene: 12. The CDR3 is made up of 16 amino acids. Germline CDR1 MNHEY, CDR2 SMNVEV (reference sequence). CDR3 in amino acids: CASSLRGGQLPYEQYF. CDR3 DNA sequence: TGTGCCAGCAGTCTTAGAGGGGGCCAACTTCCCTACGAGCAGTACTTC.

This clonotype turned up a few times. CDR3 nucleotides: TGTGCCAGCAGCTCCCCCACCCTGAACACTGAAGCTTTCTTT. Residues: CASSSPTLNTEAFF. V gene TRBV7-9 combines with J gene TRBJ1-1, with D uncertain. The CDR3 runs to 14 residues. Germline-derived CDR1 and CDR2 are SEHNR and FQNEAQ (reference sequence). V was shortened by 4 bases and J by 0 bases, with 9 bases between the two germline ends.

This clonotype was picked up many times. V and J are TRBV12-3 or TRBV12-4 and TRBJ1-6; D is ambiguous. The CDR3 runs to 13 residues. The V end was cut by 0 bases, the J end by 9 bases, with 6 bases between. In DNA form, the CDR3 reads TGTGCCAGCAGTTTAGCGACAACTTCACCCCTCCACTTT. It specifies CASSLATTSPLHF.

The sample holds a few counts of this clonotype. The chain has TRBV7-7 and TRBJ2-7; 9 positions agree with TRBD1. CDR3 length equals 15 residues. V trimming: 5 bases; J trimming: 2 bases; junction bases outside the gene matches: 7. Germline CDR1 is SSHAT and CDR2 is FNYEAQ (reference sequence). DNA of the CDR3: TGTGCCAGCAGCGTGGGACAGGGTCCCACCTACGAGCAGTACTTC. Amino acid sequence: CASSVGQGPTYEQYF.

The CDR3 sequence: CASSLDSSTEAFF. DNA of the CDR3: TGTGCCAGCAGCTTGGATTCGAGTACTGAAGCTTTCTTT. The genes are TRBV5-6 and TRBJ1-1; D gene ambiguous. V was clipped by 0 bases and J by 5 bases, with 8 bases between them. The CDR3 runs to 13 residues. Germline V lookup: CDR1 SGHDT, CDR2 YYEEEE.

J is TRBJ2-1 and V is TRBV5-1; D tentatively fits TRBD1 or TRBD2 (6 bases each). The length of the CDR3 is 14 residues. Trimming left V 3 bases short and J 9 bases short, with 16 bases between. Germline assignment: CDR1 SGHRS and CDR2 YFSETQ. The CDR3 loop reads CASSSTPGATEQFF. In DNA form, the CDR3 reads TGCGCCAGCAGCTCCACGCCGGGGGCTACTGAGCAGTTCTTC. The full variable domain, completed using reference TRBV5-1 and TRBJ2-1, is KAGVTQTPRYLIKTRGQQVTLSCSPISGHRSVSWYQQTPGQGLQFLFEYFSETQRNKGNFPGRFSGRQFSNSRSEMNVSTLELGDSALYLCASSSTPGATEQFFGPGTRLTVL.

This chain joins TRBV7-3 and TRBJ2-2; TRBD2 might be the D (6 bases). The CDR3 contains 16 residues. Germline V gives CDR1 SGHTA, CDR2 FQGTGA. The V end lost 2 bases, the J end lost 6 bases, and 16 bases lay between the germline ends. CDR3 sequence: CASSLGSGRLAGELFF. The CDR3 bases are TGTGCCAGCAGCTTAGGATCTGGGAGGTTAGCCGGGGAGCTGTTTTTT.

J is TRBJ2-1 and V is TRBV7-9, with TRBD1 as a possible D gene (6 bases). The germline V gene encodes CDR1 SEHNR and CDR2 FQNEAQ (reference sequence). The CDR3 has 15 residues. V lost 1 base, J lost 2 bases, and 9 bases lay in between. This CDR3 is CASSLDRTAYNEQFF. CDR3 DNA: TGTGCCAGCAGCTTAGATAGGACAGCCTACAATGAGCAGTTCTTC.

This chain joins TRBV14 and TRBJ1-2, with 11 bases matching TRBD1. Germline-derived CDR1 and CDR2 are SGHDN and FVKESK. The CDR3 covers 18 residues. The V gene end was trimmed by 1 base and the J gene end by 2 bases; junction bases not matched to a gene: 9. CDR3 residues: CASSQGTGGRSDNYGYTF. In nucleotides, the CDR3 is TGTGCCAGCAGCCAAGGGACAGGGGGCAGATCAGACAACTATGGCTACACCTTC.

V usage is TRBV4-1 and J usage is TRBJ1-5; D perhaps matches TRBD1 (5 bases). V gave up 3 bases and J gave up 2 bases, with 11 bases separating them. The germline V gene has CDR1 MGHRA and CDR2 YSYEKL. The CDR3 is 15 amino acids. The CDR3 DNA sequence: TGCGCCAGCAGCCAGAGACAGAGTGGCAATCAGCCCCAGCATTTT. Encoded protein: CASSQRQSGNQPQHF.

A few counts support this clonotype. The chain combines TRBV4-3 with TRBJ2-2, with TRBD1 identical over 8 bases. The V segment lost 6 bases and the J segment 5 bases; nucleotides outside the gene matches: 5. The CDR3 consists of 14 residues. Looked up from germline, CDR1 is LGHNA and CDR2 is YSLEER. CDR3 region: CASRKDRATGELFF. The DNA of the CDR3 is TGCGCCAGCAGAAAGGACAGGGCGACCGGGGAGCTGTTTTTT.

In this sample, this clonotype turned up many times. This sequence joins TRBV5-1 and TRBJ2-3, with D hard to call. There are 12 residues in the CDR3. Trimming took off 0 bases at V and 6 bases at J, with 5 bases between the two ends. CDR1 is SGHRS and CDR2 is YFSETQ in the germline V gene. CDR3 nucleotide sequence: TGCGCCAGCAGCTTGGGTGTGGATACGCAGTATTTT. Translated, it gives CASSLGVDTQYF.